This T cell receptor (beta chain) is drawn from a study of T cell responses to AZD1222 COVID-19 vaccine (dated by TCRdb to about 2021). Looking at the study overall: TCR sequencing was performed for 233 trial participants, of whom some 200 were given two doses of AZD1222 and 26 were given two doses of MenACWY control vaccine. Trial participants were enrolled by age into subgroups of 18-55, 56-69 and 70-plus years, and about 150, 27 and 61 TCR-sequenced participants, respectively, were included in these subgroups. Paper-wide results and their limitations: A significant rise in spike-specific TCR breadth and depth was observed after two AZD1222 doses relative to day 0 and relative to MenACWY recipients. In the small 56-69-year group, the increase in depth fell short of significance, most likely because of low power. Participants were mostly white British and included more females than males, and it was suggested by the authors that clonal diversity may have been underestimated. The whole spike protein was spanned by vaccine-associated CD4 TCRs, and dominant responses were seen in regions 160-218 and 743-854. No day 14 peak-response samples were available, so repertoires were characterized only after the peak T cell response. Epitopes outside the regions mutated in the B.1.351 and B.1.1.7 variants were reportedly recognized by nearly half of the unique spike-specific TCRs. Conclusions about previously exposed vaccinees are limited because only five to seven AZD1222 recipients were SARS-CoV-2 seropositive at baseline.

This clone was recorded only once. The target of this receptor is not known. Base qualities are not at hand, and no much larger clone is one base apart. The CDR3 regions of human TCRbeta chains were analyzed by immunosequencing. The authors processed their data as follows. TCRs in the repertoires were compared against a reference library of SARS-CoV-2-specific TCRs that had been generated with the MIRA antigen-specificity platform. Breadth meant the fraction of unique TCRs that were SARS-CoV-2-associated, whereas depth meant the fraction of total T cells that were SARS-CoV-2-associated. Using the MIRA data, each spike-specific TCR was mapped to the spike region that the TCR reacts to and placed in a CD4 or CD8 class. Log10-transformed breadth and depth values were compared by one-way ANOVA with Sidak's multiple comparisons tests. The table was pulled from immuneACCESS by TCRdb, which kept in-frame rearrangements only. Such tables lose some clones; where checked, under half of the loss comes from unresolved V genes, and the rest has no known cause. V, J and clone size are taken as reported in that table, and D and trimming were inferred from the DNA itself. This sample is represented by roughly 50,000 clones; 86% of them were singletons. Approximately 6.5% of the sample goes to the ten largest clones.

V ends up 5 bases short and J 3 bases short, with an unmatched junction base count of 8. The germline V gene specifies SGHDN as CDR1 and FVKESK as CDR2. The CDR3 has 15 amino acids, counting the end cysteine and phenylalanine. The sequence is cut down to CDR3 DNA, 45 bases in frame from base 1. The sample's time point label, in plain terms: about 28 days (+/-7) after the second vaccine dose. AZD1222 recipients whose second dose came at about 4 weeks and those whose second dose came at about 12 weeks were combined into one group, since spike-specific TCR depth and breadth did not differ between the two schedules. Vaccinee samples came from UK trials COV001 and COV002, including a single-blind randomized controlled phase 2/3 trial of AZD1222 (ChAdOx1 nCoV-19) in healthy adults. For TCRbeta chain sequencing, PBMC samples were collected from trial participants at day 0 and at day 28 after the second dose.

This TCR derives from an adult who received the AZD1222 COVID-19 vaccine. This material consisted of peripheral blood, taken 28 days after the second AZD1222 dose. In this chain, TRBV14 is recombined with TRBJ1-2; 8 bases in the junction line up with TRBD1. The CDR3 here reads CASSYSDRVYYGYTF. The DNA reads as follows: TGTGCCAGCAGCTATTCGGACAGGGTCTACTATGGCTACACCTTC.